The clone carrying this TCR beta chain was seen a handful of times. Original data processing: Amplified reference gene primers provided the basis for estimating nucleated cell counts. Only in-frame clones appear in the TCRdb table, and some are missing; sequencing was by immunoSEQ multiplex PCR. V and J calls and clone size are as listed in that table; D and trimming were resolved from the DNA. The sample gives about 69,000 clones, over 75% of which show up once; under 3% is in the top ten. The data derive from a study of blood T cell repertoires in COVID-19. The wider study: Sites across the United States, Italy and Spain contributed samples from acute and convalescent COVID-19. PBMCs, B-cell-depleted T cells, or T cells were the source of the cDNA or gDNA that made up the material.

The germline CDR1 and CDR2 sequences are LGHDT and YNNKEL (reference sequence). The CDR3 is 14 residues long. The V end lost 4 bases, the J end lost 4 bases, and 13 bases lay between the germline ends. This rearrangement joins TRBV3-1 (or the pseudogene TRBV3-2) to TRBJ1-2; D call uncertain. This clonotype was obtained from a man aged 80 or over with acute or convalescent COVID-19. Sequencing input: peripheral blood. The CDR3, as DNA: TGTGCCAGCAGCCTCGGCGGAGAAGTCTATGGCTACACCTTC. It encodes CASSLGGEVYGYTF.